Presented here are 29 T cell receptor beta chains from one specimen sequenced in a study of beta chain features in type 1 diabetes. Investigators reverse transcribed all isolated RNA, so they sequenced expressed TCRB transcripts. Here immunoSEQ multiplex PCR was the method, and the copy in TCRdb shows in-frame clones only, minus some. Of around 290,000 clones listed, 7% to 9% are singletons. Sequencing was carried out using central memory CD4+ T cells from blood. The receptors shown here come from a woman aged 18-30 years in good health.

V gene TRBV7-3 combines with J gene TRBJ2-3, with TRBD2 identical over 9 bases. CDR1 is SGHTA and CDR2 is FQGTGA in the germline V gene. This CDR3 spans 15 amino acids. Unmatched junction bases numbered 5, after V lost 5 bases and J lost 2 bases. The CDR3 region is CASSHAGGPTDTQYF. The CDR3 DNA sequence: TGTGCCAGCAGCCATGCGGGGGGGCCCACAGATACGCAGTATTTT. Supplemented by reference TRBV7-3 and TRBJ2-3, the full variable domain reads GAGVSQTPSNKVTEKGKYVELRCDPISGHTALYWYRQSLGQGPEFLIYFQGTGAADDSGLPNDRFFAVRPEGSVSTLKIQRTERGDSAVYLCASSHAGGPTDTQYFGPGTRLTVL.

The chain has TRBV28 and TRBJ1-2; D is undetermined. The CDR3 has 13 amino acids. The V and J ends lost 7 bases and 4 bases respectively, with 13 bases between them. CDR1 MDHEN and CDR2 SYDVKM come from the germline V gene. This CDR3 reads CASTLPEGYGYTF. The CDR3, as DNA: TGTGCCAGCACCCTACCCGAGGGCTATGGCTACACCTTC.

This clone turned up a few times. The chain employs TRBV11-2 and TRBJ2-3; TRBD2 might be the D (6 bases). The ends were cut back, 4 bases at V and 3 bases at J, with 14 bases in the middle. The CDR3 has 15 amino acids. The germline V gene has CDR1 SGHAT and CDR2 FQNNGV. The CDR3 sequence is CASSSGRGTTDTQYF. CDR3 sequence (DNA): TGTGCCAGCAGCTCAGGGCGGGGAACGACAGATACGCAGTATTTT.

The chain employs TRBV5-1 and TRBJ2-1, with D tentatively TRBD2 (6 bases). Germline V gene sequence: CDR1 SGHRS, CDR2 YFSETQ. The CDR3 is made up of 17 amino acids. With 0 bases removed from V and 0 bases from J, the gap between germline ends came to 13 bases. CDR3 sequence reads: CASSLARGKSSYNEQFF. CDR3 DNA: TGCGCCAGCAGCTTGGCGCGCGGGAAGAGCTCCTACAATGAGCAGTTCTTC.

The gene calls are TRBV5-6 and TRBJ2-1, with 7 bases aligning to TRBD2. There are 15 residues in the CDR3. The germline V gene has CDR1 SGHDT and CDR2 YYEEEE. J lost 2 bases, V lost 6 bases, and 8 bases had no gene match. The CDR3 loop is CASILGRLPYNEQFF. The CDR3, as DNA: TGTGCCAGCATCCTCGGGAGGTTGCCCTACAATGAGCAGTTCTTC. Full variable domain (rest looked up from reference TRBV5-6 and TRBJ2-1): DAGVTQSPTHLIKTRGQQVTLRCSPKSGHDTVSWYQQALGQGPQFIFQYYEEEERQRGNFPDRFSGHQFPNYSSELNVNALLLGDSALYLCASILGRLPYNEQFFGPGTRLTVL.

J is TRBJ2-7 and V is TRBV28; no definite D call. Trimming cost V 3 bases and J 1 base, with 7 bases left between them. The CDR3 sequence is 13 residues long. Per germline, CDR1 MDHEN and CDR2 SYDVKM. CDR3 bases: TGTGCCAGCAGTTTCTCCGGATCCTACGAGCAGTACTTC. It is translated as CASSFSGSYEQYF.

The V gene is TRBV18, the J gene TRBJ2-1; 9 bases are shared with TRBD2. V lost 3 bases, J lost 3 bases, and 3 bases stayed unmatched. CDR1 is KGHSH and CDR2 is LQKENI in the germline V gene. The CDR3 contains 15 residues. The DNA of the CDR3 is TGTGCCAGCTCACCTAGCGGGAGCCACTACAATGAGCAGTTCTTC. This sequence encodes CASSPSGSHYNEQFF.

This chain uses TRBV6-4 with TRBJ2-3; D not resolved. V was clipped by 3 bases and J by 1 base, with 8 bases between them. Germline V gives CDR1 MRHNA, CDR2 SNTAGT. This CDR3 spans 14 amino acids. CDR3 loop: CASSDRRGTDTQYF. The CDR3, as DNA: TGTGCCAGCAGTGATAGAAGGGGCACAGATACGCAGTATTTT.

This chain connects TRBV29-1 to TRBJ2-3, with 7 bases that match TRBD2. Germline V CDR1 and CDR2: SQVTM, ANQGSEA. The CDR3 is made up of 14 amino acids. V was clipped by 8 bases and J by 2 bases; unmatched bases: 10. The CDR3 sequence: CSTVPSGNTDTQYF. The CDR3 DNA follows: TGCAGCACCGTACCTAGCGGAAACACAGATACGCAGTATTTT.

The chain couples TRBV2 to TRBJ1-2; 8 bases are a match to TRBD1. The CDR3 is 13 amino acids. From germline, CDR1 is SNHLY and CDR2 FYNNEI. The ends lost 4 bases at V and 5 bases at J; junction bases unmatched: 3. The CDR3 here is CASSGGTGYGYTF. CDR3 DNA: TGTGCCAGCAGTGGAGGGACAGGTTATGGCTACACCTTC.

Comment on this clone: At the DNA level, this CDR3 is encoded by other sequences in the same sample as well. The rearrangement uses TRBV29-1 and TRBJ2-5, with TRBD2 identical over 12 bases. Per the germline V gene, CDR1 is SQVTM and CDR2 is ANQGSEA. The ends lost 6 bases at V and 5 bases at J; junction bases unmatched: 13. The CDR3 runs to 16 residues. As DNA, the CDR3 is TGCAGCGTGCTCCCGACTAGCGGGAGACGAGGCGAGACCCAGTACTTC. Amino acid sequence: CSVLPTSGRRGETQYF.

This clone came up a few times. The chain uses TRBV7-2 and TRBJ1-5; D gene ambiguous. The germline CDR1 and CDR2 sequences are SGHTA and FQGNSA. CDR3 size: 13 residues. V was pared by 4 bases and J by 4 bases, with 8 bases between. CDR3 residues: CASSSGGNQPQHF. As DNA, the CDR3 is TGTGCCAGCAGCTCAGGTGGAAATCAGCCCCAGCATTTT.

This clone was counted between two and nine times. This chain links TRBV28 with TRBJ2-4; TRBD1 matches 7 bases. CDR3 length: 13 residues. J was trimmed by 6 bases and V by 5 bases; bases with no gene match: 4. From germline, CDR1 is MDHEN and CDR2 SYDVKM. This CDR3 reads CASSPGQLNIQYF. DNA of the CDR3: TGTGCCAGCAGTCCGGGACAGCTAAACATTCAGTACTTC.

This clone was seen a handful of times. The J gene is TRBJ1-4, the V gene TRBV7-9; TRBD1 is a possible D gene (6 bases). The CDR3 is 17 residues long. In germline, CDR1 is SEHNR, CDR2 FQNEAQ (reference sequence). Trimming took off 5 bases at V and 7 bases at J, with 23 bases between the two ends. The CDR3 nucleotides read TGTGCCAGCAGCGCACCCACTGGGAACAGGGAAAGTGAAAAACTGTTTTTT. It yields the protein CASSAPTGNRESEKLFF.

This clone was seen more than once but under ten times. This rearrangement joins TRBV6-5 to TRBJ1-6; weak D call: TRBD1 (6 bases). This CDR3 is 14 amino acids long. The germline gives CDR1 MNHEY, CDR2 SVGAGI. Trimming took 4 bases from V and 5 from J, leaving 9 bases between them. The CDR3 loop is CASSSTGDNSPLHF. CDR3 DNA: TGTGCCAGCAGTTCGACAGGAGATAATTCACCCCTCCACTTT.

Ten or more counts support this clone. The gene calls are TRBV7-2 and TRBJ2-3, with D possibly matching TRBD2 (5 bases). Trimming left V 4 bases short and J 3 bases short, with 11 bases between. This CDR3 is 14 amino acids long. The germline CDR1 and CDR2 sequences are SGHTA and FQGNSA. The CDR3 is CASSSFGVTDTQYF. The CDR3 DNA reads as TGTGCCAGCAGCTCGTTCGGGGTTACAGATACGCAGTATTTT.

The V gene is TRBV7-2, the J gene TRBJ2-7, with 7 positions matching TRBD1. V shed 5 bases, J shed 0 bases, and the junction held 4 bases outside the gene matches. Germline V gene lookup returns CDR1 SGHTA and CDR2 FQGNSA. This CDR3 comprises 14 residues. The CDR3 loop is CASSPGQNSYEQYF. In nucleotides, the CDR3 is TGTGCCAGCAGCCCGGGACAGAACTCCTACGAGCAGTACTTC.

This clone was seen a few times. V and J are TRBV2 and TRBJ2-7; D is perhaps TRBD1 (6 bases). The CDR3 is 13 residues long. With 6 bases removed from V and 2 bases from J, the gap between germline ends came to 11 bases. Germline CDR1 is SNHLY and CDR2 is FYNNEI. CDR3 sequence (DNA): TGTGCCAGCAGACAGGGCCTCCCCTACGAGCAGTACTTC. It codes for CASRQGLPYEQYF.

The CDR3 sequence: CASRRQGGNQPQHF. CDR3 coding DNA: TGTGCCAGCAGACGACAGGGAGGCAATCAGCCCCAGCATTTT. The V and J genes are TRBV6-6 and TRBJ1-5, with 7 bases that match TRBD1. There are 14 residues in the CDR3. The germline V gene has CDR1 MNHNY and CDR2 SVGAGI (reference sequence). Losses at the gene ends were 6 bases for V and 2 bases for J; bases not matched to a gene: 4.

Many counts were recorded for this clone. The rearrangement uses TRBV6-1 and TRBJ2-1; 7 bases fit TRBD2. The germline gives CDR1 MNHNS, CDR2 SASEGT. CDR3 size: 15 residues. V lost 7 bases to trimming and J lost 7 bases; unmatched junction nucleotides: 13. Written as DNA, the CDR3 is TGTGCCAGCACCAGAGGGGCGGGAGTGGGGAATGAGCAGTTCTTC. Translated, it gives CASTRGAGVGNEQFF.

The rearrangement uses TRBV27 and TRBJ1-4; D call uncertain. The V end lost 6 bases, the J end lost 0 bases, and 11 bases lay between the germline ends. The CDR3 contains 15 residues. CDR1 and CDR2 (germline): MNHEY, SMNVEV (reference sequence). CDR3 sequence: CASRGHGATNEKLFF. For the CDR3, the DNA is TGTGCCAGCAGAGGCCACGGAGCAACTAATGAAAAACTGTTTTTT.

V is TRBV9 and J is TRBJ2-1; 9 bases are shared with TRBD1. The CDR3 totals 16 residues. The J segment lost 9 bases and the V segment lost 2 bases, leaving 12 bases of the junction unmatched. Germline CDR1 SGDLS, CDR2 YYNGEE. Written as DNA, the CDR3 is TGTGCCAGCAGCGTTACAACAGGGGGCTCTCTCTTTGAGCAGTTCTTC. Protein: CASSVTTGGSLFEQFF.

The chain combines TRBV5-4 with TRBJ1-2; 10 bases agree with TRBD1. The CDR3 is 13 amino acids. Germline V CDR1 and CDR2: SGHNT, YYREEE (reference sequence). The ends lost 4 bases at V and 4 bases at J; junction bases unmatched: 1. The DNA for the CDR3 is TGTGCCAGCAGCAGGACAGGGGGCTATGGCTACACCTTC. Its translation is CASSRTGGYGYTF.

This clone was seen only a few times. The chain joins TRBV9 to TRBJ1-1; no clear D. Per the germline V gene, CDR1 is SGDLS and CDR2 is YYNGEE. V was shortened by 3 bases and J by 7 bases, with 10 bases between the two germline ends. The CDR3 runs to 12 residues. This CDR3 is CASSGFRGEAFF. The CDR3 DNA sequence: TGTGCCAGCAGCGGTTTTAGAGGTGAAGCTTTCTTT.

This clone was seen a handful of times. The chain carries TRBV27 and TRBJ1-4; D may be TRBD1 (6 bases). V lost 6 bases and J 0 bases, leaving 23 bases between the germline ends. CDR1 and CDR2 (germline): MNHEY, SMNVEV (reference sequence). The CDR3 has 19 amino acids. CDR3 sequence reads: CASRSEARGRGATNEKLFF. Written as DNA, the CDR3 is TGTGCCAGCAGGTCTGAGGCGCGGGGCAGGGGAGCAACTAATGAAAAACTGTTTTTT.

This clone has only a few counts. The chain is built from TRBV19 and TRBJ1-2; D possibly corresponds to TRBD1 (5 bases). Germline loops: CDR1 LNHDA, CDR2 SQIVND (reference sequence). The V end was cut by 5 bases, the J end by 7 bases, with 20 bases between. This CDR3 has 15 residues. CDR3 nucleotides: TGTGCCAGTAGTCTTATCGGGACGAATCCTGTTGGCTACACCTTC. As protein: CASSLIGTNPVGYTF.

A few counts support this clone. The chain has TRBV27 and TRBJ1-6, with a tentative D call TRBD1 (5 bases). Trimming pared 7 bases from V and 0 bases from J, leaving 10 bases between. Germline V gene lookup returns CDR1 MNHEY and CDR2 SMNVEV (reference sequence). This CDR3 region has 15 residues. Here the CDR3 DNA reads TGTGCCAGCAAGCGGGGGAGCTCCTATAATTCACCCCTCCACTTT. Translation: CASKRGSSYNSPLHF.

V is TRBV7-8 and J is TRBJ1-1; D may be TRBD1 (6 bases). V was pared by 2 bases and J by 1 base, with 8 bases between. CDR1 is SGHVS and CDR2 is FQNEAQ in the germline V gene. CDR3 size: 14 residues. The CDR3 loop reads CASSLLGGNTEAFF. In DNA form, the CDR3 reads TGTGCCAGCAGCTTACTAGGGGGGAACACTGAAGCTTTCTTT.

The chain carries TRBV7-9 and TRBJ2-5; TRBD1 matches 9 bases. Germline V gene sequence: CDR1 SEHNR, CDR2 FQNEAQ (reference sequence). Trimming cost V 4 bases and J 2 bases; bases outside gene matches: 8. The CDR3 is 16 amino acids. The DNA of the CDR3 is TGTGCCAGCAGCTCCGACAGGGGGGCAATGCAAGAGACCCAGTACTTC. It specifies CASSSDRGAMQETQYF. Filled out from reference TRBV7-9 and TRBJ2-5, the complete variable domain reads DTGVSQNPRHKITKRGQNVTFRCDPISEHNRLYWYRQTLGQGPEFLTYFQNEAQLEKSRLLSDRFSAERPKGSFSTLEIQRTEQGDSAMYLCASSSDRGAMQETQYFGPGTRLLVL.